These 29 T cell receptor beta chains came from one sample sequenced in a study of OX40 agonist ivuxolimab in advanced cancers. Using immunoSEQ multiplex PCR, the repertoire was profiled, and TCRdb retains in-frame clones only, with some absent. The sample holds over 95,000 clones, around 90% seen once. The material sequenced was CD4+ or CD8+ T cells sorted from blood, taken in a trial of the OX40 agonist ivuxolimab. The receptors originated from an adult with an advanced solid tumor such as melanoma, head and neck, liver or kidney cancer.

This chain connects TRBV7-2 to TRBJ1-6, with D tentatively TRBD1 (6 bases). CDR3 length: 17 residues. V gave up 5 bases and J gave up 10 bases, with 24 bases separating them. Germline V lookup: CDR1 SGHTA, CDR2 FQGNSA. The CDR3 reads CASSPPSVGGSLSPLHF. The CDR3, as DNA: TGTGCCAGCAGCCCCCCCTCGGTCGGGGGCAGCCTCTCACCCCTCCACTTT.

V is TRBV30 and J is TRBJ2-3; 9 nucleotides line up with TRBD2. Germline CDR1 GTSNPN, CDR2 SVGIG (reference sequence). The CDR3 is 13 residues long. V was clipped by 7 bases and J by 4 bases; unmatched bases: 6. The CDR3 DNA follows: TGTGCCTCAGAGACTAGCGGCGCAGATACGCAGTATTTT. Amino acid sequence: CASETSGADTQYF.

To note about this clone: The junction shows a germline mismatch at one end, possibly a read error. The chain employs TRBV30 and TRBJ1-3, with TRBD1 as a possible D gene (5 bases). CDR1 is GTSNPN, CDR2 SVGIG, per germline (reference sequence). This CDR3 region has 14 residues. The chain's CDR3 is CAWSVARTGRIANF. CDR3 DNA sequence: TGTGCCTGGAGCGTAGCCCGGACGGGACGGATCGCAAATTTT.

The chain combines TRBV29-1 with TRBJ1-1; tentatively, D is TRBD1 (6 bases). The CDR3 sequence is 15 residues long. Per the germline V gene, CDR1 is SQVTM and CDR2 is ANQGSEA. Trimming left V 5 bases short and J 0 bases short, with 16 bases between. The CDR3 region is CSVHRTAGVNTEAFF. Written as DNA, the CDR3 is TGCAGCGTTCACCGAACCGCAGGGGTGAACACTGAAGCTTTCTTT.

The genes are TRBV9 and TRBJ1-2; D gene unclear. V lost 0 bases and J lost 8, with 14 bases in between. The CDR3 runs 14 residues. Germline assignment: CDR1 SGDLS and CDR2 YYNGEE. The CDR3 sequence is CASSVDTTYGGYTF. The DNA of the CDR3 is TGTGCCAGCAGCGTAGACACGACCTATGGGGGCTACACCTTC.

J is TRBJ1-4 and V is TRBV18, with TRBD1 matching 7 bases. The V gene end was trimmed by 5 bases and the J gene end by 7 bases; junction bases not matched to a gene: 16. The CDR3 consists of 17 residues. Germline V gene data show CDR1 as KGHSH and CDR2 as LQKENI. In nucleotides, the CDR3 is TGTGCCAGCTCATCCACCGGTCTTGACAGGGCAGGTGAAAAACTGTTTTTT. Protein sequence: CASSSTGLDRAGEKLFF.

This clone was seen a single time. This sequence joins TRBV2 and TRBJ2-5; no clear D gene. Trimming took off 1 base at V and 4 bases at J, with 4 bases between the two ends. Germline assignment: CDR1 SNHLY and CDR2 FYNNEI. The CDR3 spans 12 residues. CDR3 in DNA: TGTGCCAGCAGTGAAGGGGCAGAGACCCAGTACTTC. Translating gives CASSEGAETQYF.

CDR3 nucleotides: TGCGCCAGCAGTGAGTCGTATACAGGGGGACGAGGTACCAAAAACATTCAGTACTTC. Its protein product is CASSESYTGGRGTKNIQYF. The chain has TRBV10-1 and TRBJ2-4; 8 bases map to TRBD1. Germline CDR1 WNHNN, CDR2 SYGVQD (reference sequence). CDR3 length equals 19 residues. V trimming: 0 bases; J trimming: 2 bases; junction bases outside the gene matches: 12.

This sequence joins TRBV5-6 and TRBJ2-7; tentatively, D is TRBD2 (5 bases). Germline V gene lookup returns CDR1 SGHDT and CDR2 YYEEEE. With 6 bases removed from V and 0 bases from J, the gap between germline ends came to 13 bases. The CDR3 is made up of 14 amino acids. The CDR3 sequence: CASTARGPSYEQYF. CDR3 DNA sequence: TGTGCCAGCACCGCCCGGGGTCCCTCCTACGAGCAGTACTTC.

The V call is TRBV6-5, the J call TRBJ2-7; D is ambiguous. Germline CDR1 MNHEY, CDR2 SVGAGI. The V end lost 8 bases, the J end lost 2 bases, and 13 bases lay between the germline ends. The CDR3 consists of 13 residues. The CDR3 nucleotides are TGTGCCAGCGCTAGAGGATCAACCTACGAGCAGTACTTC. Encoded protein: CASARGSTYEQYF.

The chain is built from TRBV6-1 and TRBJ1-1; D remains ambiguous. Per germline, CDR1 MNHNS and CDR2 SASEGT. The V end was cut by 6 bases, the J end by 1 base, with 12 bases between. This CDR3 is built from 14 residues. CDR3 in amino acids: CASSLLPGNTEAFF. The CDR3 DNA follows: TGTGCCAGCAGCCTACTGCCGGGGAACACTGAAGCTTTCTTT.

The V gene is TRBV11-1, the J gene TRBJ1-2; weak D call: TRBD1 (5 bases). Between the trimmed V and J ends, which lost 1 base and 0 bases, there was a span of 9 bases. The CDR3 has 15 amino acids. The germline V gene has CDR1 SGHAT and CDR2 FQDESV (reference sequence). The CDR3 DNA sequence: TGTGCCAGCAGCTTAGATCCAGGGCCTAACTATGGCTACACCTTC. Translated, it gives CASSLDPGPNYGYTF. Based on the CDR3 plus reference TRBV11-1 and TRBJ1-2, the full variable domain is EAEVAQSPRYKITEKSQAVAFWCDPISGHATLYWYRQILGQGPELLVQFQDESVVDDSQLPKDRFSAERLKGVDSTLKIQPAELGDSAMYLCASSLDPGPNYGYTFGSGTRLTVV.

V and J are TRBV18 and TRBJ2-5; D possibly matches TRBD1 or TRBD2 (5 bases each). CDR1 KGHSH and CDR2 LQKENI come from the germline V gene. The germline V and J ends were trimmed by 3 bases and 5 bases, with 13 bases remaining between them. The length of the CDR3 is 14 residues. The CDR3 sequence is CASSPSGAEETQYF. CDR3 in DNA: TGTGCCAGCTCACCGTCCGGGGCTGAGGAGACCCAGTACTTC.

This rearrangement joins TRBV4-3 to TRBJ2-5; a weak D match, TRBD2 (6 bases). This CDR3 has 14 residues. CDR1 and CDR2 (germline): LGHNA, YSLEER. Trimming stripped 2 bases from V and 3 bases from J, with 10 bases between. The CDR3 is CASSQPGLKETQYF. The CDR3 DNA sequence: TGCGCCAGCAGCCAACCGGGACTCAAAGAGACCCAGTACTTC.

The chain combines TRBV5-4 with TRBJ2-7; D not resolved. The CDR3 contains 13 residues. Germline loops: CDR1 SGHNT, CDR2 YYREEE (reference sequence). Trimming removed 3 bases at V and 2 bases at J, with 9 bases between. CDR3 bases: TGTGCCAGCAGCTGGGGTGGGCCCTACGAGCAGTACTTC. This encodes CASSWGGPYEQYF.

The sample holds a few counts of this clone. The chain combines TRBV27 with TRBJ2-7; the D call may be TRBD1 or TRBD2 (5 bases each). Trimming took 2 bases from V and 6 from J, leaving 20 bases between them. The CDR3 runs to 16 residues. Germline CDR1 reads MNHEY; CDR2 reads SMNVEV (reference sequence). The CDR3 DNA follows: TGTGCCAGCAGTTTAAGGTGGGACGTAGGGGCCACCGAGCAGTACTTC. Translating gives CASSLRWDVGATEQYF.

This chain connects TRBV6-5 to TRBJ1-2; weak D call: TRBD1 (6 bases). This CDR3 region has 15 residues. Per the germline V gene, CDR1 is MNHEY and CDR2 is SVGAGI. Trimming removed 0 bases at V and 2 bases at J, with 10 bases between. The CDR3 here is CASSYSTGGNYGYTF. Here the CDR3 DNA reads TGTGCCAGCAGTTACTCGACTGGGGGCAACTATGGCTACACCTTC.

CDR3 nucleotide sequence: TGCAGTGCCCCCGTTCGGGCCGGAGCTTTCTTT. It yields the protein CSAPVRAGAFF. V is TRBV20-1 and J is TRBJ1-1, with no clear D. The CDR3 totals 11 residues. The V gene's germline CDR1 is DFQATT and CDR2 SNEGSKA (reference sequence). V gave up 6 bases and J gave up 10 bases, with 15 bases separating them.

The chain is built from TRBV7-9 and TRBJ2-2; the match to TRBD2 covers 7 bases. With 5 bases clipped from V and 0 bases from J, the junction kept 12 bases outside the gene matches. The CDR3 totals 18 residues. CDR1 is SEHNR, CDR2 FQNEAQ, per germline (reference sequence). The DNA of the CDR3 is TGTGCCAGCAGCCCGCGGAGGTTCGGGGGGACGAACACCGGGGAGCTGTTTTTT. Amino acids: CASSPRRFGGTNTGELFF.

This clone turned up a few times. The rearrangement uses TRBV4-1 and TRBJ2-2; D ambiguous. There are 14 residues in the CDR3. Germline lookup yields CDR1 MGHRA and CDR2 YSYEKL. V lost 0 bases and J 3 bases, leaving 5 bases between the germline ends. The DNA of the CDR3 is TGCGCCAGCAGCCAAGATCAATACACCGGGGAGCTGTTTTTT. It is translated as CASSQDQYTGELFF.

For this clone: The same CDR3 can be traced to other DNA sequences in this sample. V and J are TRBV7-2 and TRBJ1-5, with unresolved D. V was clipped by 1 base and J by 6 bases, with 7 bases between them. CDR1 is SGHTA and CDR2 is FQGNSA in the germline V gene. The CDR3 spans 13 residues. In DNA form, the CDR3 reads TGTGCCAGCAGCTTAGAAGGTGGTCAGCCCCAGCATTTT. Its translation is CASSLEGGQPQHF.

The chain has TRBV27 and TRBJ2-3; tentative D call: TRBD1 (5 bases). The CDR3 totals 13 residues. V lost 6 bases to trimming and J lost 6 bases, with 13 bases between them. Germline V lookup: CDR1 MNHEY, CDR2 SMNVEV (reference sequence). The CDR3 protein is CASSLRVGDTQYF. CDR3 nucleotide sequence: TGTGCCAGCAGCCTCAGGGTAGGGGATACGCAGTATTTT.

V gene TRBV6-1 combines with J gene TRBJ2-5; 8 nucleotides agree with TRBD1. Germline V gene data show CDR1 as MNHNS and CDR2 as SASEGT. J was trimmed by 7 bases and V by 1 base; bases with no gene match: 5. CDR3 length equals 14 residues. The CDR3 DNA follows: TGTGCCAGCAGTGAAGGACAGGGGTTGGGGACCCAGTACTTC. Its translation: CASSEGQGLGTQYF.

This chain joins TRBV18 and TRBJ2-3; 10 bases map to TRBD2. In germline, CDR1 is KGHSH, CDR2 LQKENI. The length of the CDR3 is 18 residues. Trimming took 1 base from V and 6 from J; bases not matched to a gene: 13. In DNA, the CDR3 is TGTGCCAGCTCACCACGGGCCCTAGCGGGGGCCCCGGGGGATACGCAGTATTTT. Translated, it gives CASSPRALAGAPGDTQYF.

J is TRBJ1-2 and V is TRBV5-1; D remains ambiguous. V dropped 5 bases and J dropped 0 bases, with 11 bases sitting between them. Germline V CDR1 and CDR2: SGHRS, YFSETQ. The CDR3 is made up of 14 amino acids. CDR3 DNA: TGCGCCAGCAGTCATGCAGGTTCTAACTATGGCTACACCTTC. The encoded protein is CASSHAGSNYGYTF.

The genes are TRBV9 and TRBJ1-2; D uncertain. The CDR3 covers 12 residues. V lost 4 bases and J lost 2, with 6 bases in between. Germline V gene sequence: CDR1 SGDLS, CDR2 YYNGEE. The DNA of the CDR3 is TGTGCCAGCAGCAAACTCAACTATGGCTACACCTTC. The encoded protein is CASSKLNYGYTF.

This clone was observed once. The chain couples TRBV6-1 to TRBJ2-5, with a tentative D call TRBD2 (7 bases). The CDR3 covers 13 residues. With 5 bases removed from V and 4 bases from J, the gap between germline ends came to 11 bases. Germline V CDR1 and CDR2: MNHNS, SASEGT. CDR3 in DNA: TGTGCCAGCAGTTGGGGGGGCGGAGAGACCCAGTACTTC. Amino acids: CASSWGGGETQYF.

This chain links TRBV18 with TRBJ1-2; 7 bases line up with TRBD1. V dropped 3 bases and J dropped 8; count of bases not matched to a gene: 6. This CDR3 is built from 13 residues. Germline V gene sequence: CDR1 KGHSH, CDR2 LQKENI. The CDR3 DNA is TGTGCCAGCTCACCTCCCGGGACAGACGGCTACACCTTC. Protein product: CASSPPGTDGYTF.

The chain has TRBV19 and TRBJ2-1; the D is unclear. CDR3 length: 14 residues. Germline values: CDR1 LNHDA, CDR2 SQIVND (reference sequence). Deletions cut 1 base from V and 7 bases from J, with 11 bases between. CDR3 DNA: TGTGCCAGTAGTATAGGGGCAGGAACTAATGAGCAGTTCTTC. This codes for CASSIGAGTNEQFF.